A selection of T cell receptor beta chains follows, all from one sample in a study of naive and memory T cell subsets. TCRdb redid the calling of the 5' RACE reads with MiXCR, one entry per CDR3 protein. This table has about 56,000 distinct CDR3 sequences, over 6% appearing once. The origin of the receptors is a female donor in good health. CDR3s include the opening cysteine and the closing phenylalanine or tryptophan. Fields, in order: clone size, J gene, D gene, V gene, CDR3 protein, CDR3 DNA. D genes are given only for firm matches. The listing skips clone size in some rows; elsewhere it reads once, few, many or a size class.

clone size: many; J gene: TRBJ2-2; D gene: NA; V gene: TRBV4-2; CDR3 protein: CASSHPRGKAGELFF; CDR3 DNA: TGTGCCAGCAGCCATCCAAGGGGCAAAGCCGGGGAGCTGTTTTTT
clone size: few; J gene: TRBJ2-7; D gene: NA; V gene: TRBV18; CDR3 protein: CASSPESLPYEQYF; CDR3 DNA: TGTGCCAGCTCACCCGAAAGCCTCCCCTACGAGCAGTACTTC
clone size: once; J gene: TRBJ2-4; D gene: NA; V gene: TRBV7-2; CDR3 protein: CASSPSLVEAKNIQYF; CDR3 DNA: TGTGCCAGCAGCCCATCCCTGGTGGAGGCCAAAAACATTCAGTACTTC
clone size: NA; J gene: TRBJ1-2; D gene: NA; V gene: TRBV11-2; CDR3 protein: CASSLAGVDYGYTF; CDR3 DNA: TGTGCCAGCAGCTTAGCAGGGGTCGACTATGGCTACACCTTC
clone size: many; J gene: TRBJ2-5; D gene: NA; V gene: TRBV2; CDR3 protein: CASVWRLGQRETQYF; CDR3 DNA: TGTGCCAGCGTTTGGCGACTCGGGCAGAGGGAGACCCAGTACTTC
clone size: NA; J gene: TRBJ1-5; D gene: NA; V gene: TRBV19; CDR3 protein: CASSGLNQPQHF; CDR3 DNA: TGTGCCAGTAGTGGACTTAATCAGCCCCAGCATTTT
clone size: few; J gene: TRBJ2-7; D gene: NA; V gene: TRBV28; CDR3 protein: CASSFAGTEQYF; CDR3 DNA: TGTGCCAGCAGTTTTGCGGGGACCGAGCAGTACTTC
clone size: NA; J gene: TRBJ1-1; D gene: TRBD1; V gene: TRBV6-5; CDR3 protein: CASSYGTGAITEAFF; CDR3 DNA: TGTGCCAGCAGTTACGGGACAGGGGCTATCACTGAAGCTTTCTTT
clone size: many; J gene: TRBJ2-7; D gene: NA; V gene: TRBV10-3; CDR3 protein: CAIGEQDLDYEQYF; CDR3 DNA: TGTGCCATCGGGGAGCAGGATTTGGACTACGAGCAGTACTTC
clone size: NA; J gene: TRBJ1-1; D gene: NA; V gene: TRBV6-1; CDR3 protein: CASRRLWSGEEAFF; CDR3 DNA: TGTGCCAGCAGGCGCCTGTGGTCGGGTGAAGAAGCTTTCTTT
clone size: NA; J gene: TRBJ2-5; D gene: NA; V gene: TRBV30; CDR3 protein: CAWTKGYGKRTQYF; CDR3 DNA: TGTGCCTGGACCAAAGGGTATGGTAAACGGACCCAGTACTTC
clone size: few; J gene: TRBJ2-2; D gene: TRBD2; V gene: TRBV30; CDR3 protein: CAWSVLGGVPNTGELFF; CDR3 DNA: TGTGCCTGGAGTGTGCTGGGGGGGGTCCCGAACACCGGGGAGCTGTTTTTT
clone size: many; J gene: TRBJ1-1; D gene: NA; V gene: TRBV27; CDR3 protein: CASSPGGTEAFF; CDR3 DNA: TGTGCCAGCAGTCCGGGGGGCACTGAAGCTTTCTTT
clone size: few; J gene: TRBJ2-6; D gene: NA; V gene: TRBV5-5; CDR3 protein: CASSLTGRSGANVLTF; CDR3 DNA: TGTGCCAGCAGCTTGACAGGTCGCTCTGGGGCCAACGTCCTGACTTTC
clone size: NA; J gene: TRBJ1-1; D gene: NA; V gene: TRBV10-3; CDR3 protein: CAITSGTVNTEAFF; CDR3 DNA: TGTGCCATCACTTCTGGGACGGTGAACACTGAAGCTTTCTTT
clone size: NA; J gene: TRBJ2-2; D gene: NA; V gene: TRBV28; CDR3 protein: CASSISGRNGELFF; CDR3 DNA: TGTGCCAGCAGCATTTCGGGGCGTAACGGGGAGCTGTTTTTT
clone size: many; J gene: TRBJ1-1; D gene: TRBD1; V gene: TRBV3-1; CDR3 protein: CASSQGTGTGMKAFF; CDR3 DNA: TGTGCCAGCAGCCAAGGGACCGGGACAGGGATGAAAGCTTTCTTT
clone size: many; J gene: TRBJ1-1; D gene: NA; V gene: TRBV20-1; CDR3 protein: CSARGGTTEAFF; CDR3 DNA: TGCAGTGCTAGGGGAGGTACCACTGAAGCTTTCTTT
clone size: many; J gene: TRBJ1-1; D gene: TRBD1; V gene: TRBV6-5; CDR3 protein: CASSRQGGPNTEAFF; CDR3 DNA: TGTGCCAGCAGTCGACAGGGGGGGCCGAACACTGAAGCTTTCTTT
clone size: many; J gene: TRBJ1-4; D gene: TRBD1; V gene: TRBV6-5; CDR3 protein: CASSGSGGGEKLFF; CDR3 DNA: TGTGCCAGCTCTGGTTCAGGGGGCGGTGAAAAACTGTTTTTT
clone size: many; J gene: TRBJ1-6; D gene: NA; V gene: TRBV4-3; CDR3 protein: CASSQASVGAYSPLHF; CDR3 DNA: TGCGCCAGCAGCCAAGCTTCTGTCGGGGCCTACTCACCCCTCCACTTT
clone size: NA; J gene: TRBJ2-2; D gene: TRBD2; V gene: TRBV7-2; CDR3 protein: CASSTSGGWSAGELFF; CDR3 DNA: TGTGCCAGCAGTACTAGCGGGGGGTGGTCAGCCGGGGAGCTGTTTTTT
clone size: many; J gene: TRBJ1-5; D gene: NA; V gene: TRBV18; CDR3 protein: CASSLDRRDQPQHF; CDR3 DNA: TGTGCCAGCTCCCTGGACAGAAGGGATCAGCCCCAGCATTTT
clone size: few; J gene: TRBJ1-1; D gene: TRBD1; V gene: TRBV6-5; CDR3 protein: CASSPQGARTEAFF; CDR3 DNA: TGTGCCAGCAGTCCTCAGGGGGCGCGAACTGAAGCTTTCTTT
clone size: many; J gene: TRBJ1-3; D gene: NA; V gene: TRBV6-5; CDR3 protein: CASSYWAAGGNTIYF; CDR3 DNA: TGTGCCAGCAGTTATTGGGCGGCGGGTGGAAACACCATATATTTT
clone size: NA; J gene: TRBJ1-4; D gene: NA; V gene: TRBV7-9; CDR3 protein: CASSFAVAGEGEKLFF; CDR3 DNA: TGTGCCAGCAGCTTCGCCGTTGCCGGGGAGGGAGAAAAACTGTTTTTT
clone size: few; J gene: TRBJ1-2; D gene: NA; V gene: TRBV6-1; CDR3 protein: CASSATWTTYGYTF; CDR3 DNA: TGTGCCAGCAGTGCGACATGGACCACCTATGGCTACACCTTC
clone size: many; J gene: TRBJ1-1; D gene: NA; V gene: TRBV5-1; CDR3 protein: CASRAGGGTEAFF; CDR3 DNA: TGCGCCAGCAGGGCGGGGGGAGGCACTGAAGCTTTCTTT
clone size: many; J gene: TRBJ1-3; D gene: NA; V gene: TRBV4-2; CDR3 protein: CASSQILGYASGGNTIYF; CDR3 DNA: TGTGCCAGCAGCCAAATTCTCGGTTACGCCTCAGGTGGAAACACCATATATTTT
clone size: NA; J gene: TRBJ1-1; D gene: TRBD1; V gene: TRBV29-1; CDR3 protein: CSVRHRGDKTEAFF; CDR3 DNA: TGCAGCGTCCGACACAGGGGTGATAAAACTGAAGCTTTCTTT
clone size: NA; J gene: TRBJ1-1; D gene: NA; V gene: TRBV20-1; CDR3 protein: CSASGETANTEALF; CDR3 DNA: TGCAGTGCTAGTGGGGAGACCGCGAACACTGAAGCTCTCTTT
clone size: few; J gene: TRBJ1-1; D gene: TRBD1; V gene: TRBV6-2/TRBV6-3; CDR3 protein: CASSGRQGRRTEAFF; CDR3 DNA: TGTGCCAGCAGTGGACGACAGGGCCGGAGAACTGAAGCTTTCTTT
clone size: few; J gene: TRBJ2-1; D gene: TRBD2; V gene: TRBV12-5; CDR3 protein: CASALSGGLYNEQFF; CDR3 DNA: TGTGCTAGTGCCCTTAGCGGGGGGTTATACAATGAGCAGTTCTTC
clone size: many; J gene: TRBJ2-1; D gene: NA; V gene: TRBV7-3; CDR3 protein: CASSLDWGNEQFF; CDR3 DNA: TGTGCCAGCAGCCTAGACTGGGGCAATGAGCAGTTCTTC
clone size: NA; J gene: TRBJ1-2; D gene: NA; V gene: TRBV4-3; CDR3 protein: CASSQTSREYYGYTF; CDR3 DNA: TGCGCCAGCAGCCAAACGTCCCGGGAATACTATGGCTACACCTTC
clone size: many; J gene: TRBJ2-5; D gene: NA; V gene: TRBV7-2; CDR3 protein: CASSLETQYF; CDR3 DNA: TGTGCCAGCAGCTTAGAGACCCAGTACTTC
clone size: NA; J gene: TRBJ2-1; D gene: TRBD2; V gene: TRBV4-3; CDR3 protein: CASSHERGSWDEQFF; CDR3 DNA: TGCGCCAGCAGCCACGAGCGGGGGAGTTGGGATGAGCAGTTCTTC
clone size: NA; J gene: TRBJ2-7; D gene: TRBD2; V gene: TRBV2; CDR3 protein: CASSEEFLAGREQYF; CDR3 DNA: TGTGCCAGCAGTGAAGAATTCCTAGCGGGGCGTGAGCAGTACTTC
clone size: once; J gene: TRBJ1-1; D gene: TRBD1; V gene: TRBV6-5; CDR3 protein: CASSYSRQGGAEAFF; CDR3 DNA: TGTGCCAGCAGTTACTCAAGACAGGGTGGCGCTGAAGCTTTCTTT
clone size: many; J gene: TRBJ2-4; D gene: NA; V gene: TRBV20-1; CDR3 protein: CSARGALLGKNIQYF; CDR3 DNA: TGCAGTGCTAGAGGTGCCCTCTTGGGCAAAAACATTCAGTACTTC
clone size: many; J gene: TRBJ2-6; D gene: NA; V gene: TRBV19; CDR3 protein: CASSIDQGTGANVLTF; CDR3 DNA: TGTGCCAGTAGTATAGATCAGGGGACTGGGGCCAACGTCCTGACTTTC